This TCR beta chain was captured by sequencing in a study of CD8+CD57+ T cells in acquired aplastic anemia. Study in general: Sorted CD4+ and CD8+ cells yielded around 3.2 ug of DNA on average. There were about 11 million reads, on average, for CD4+ cells from healthy donors.

Regarding the study as a whole: Significance was not reached for CD8+ Simpson's diversity between patients and controls.

This clonotype has only one observation. Its antigen is not identified. A junction end diverges from the germline sequence, so it may reflect a read error. Template material for TCR beta VDJ and CDR3 profiling consisted of genomic DNA. TCRdb recomputed calls from the reads with MiXCR, one row per CDR3 protein. The profile shows about 210,000 distinct CDR3 sequences, 30% to 40% of them singletons. The V gene's germline CDR1 is KGHSH and CDR2 LQKENI. This CDR3 region has 13 residues. Material for sequencing was sorted CD4+, CD8+, or CD8+CD57+ T cells (not recorded which) from PBMCs. V gene TRBV18 combines with J gene TRBJ1-6, with unresolved D. The TCR sequence derives from a human donor in good health, serving as a control. The CDR3 sequence is CASSPTPNSSLHF. The CDR3, as DNA: TGTGCCAGCTCACCAACTCCTAATTCATCCCTCCACTTT.